The subject of this entry is one T cell receptor beta chain. Its specificity is not known. This sample is drawn from a study of T cell repertoires in cytomegalovirus infection. MiXCR was run by TCRdb on the reads, yielding one entry per CDR3 protein. Here the sample spans 150,000 to 200,000 distinct CDR3 sequences, roughly 20% being singletons. The TCR comes from a human donor in good health (CMV status not recorded). Some clones in this sample may be carry-over from other donors' samples. The sequencing here drew on CD8+ T cells from cultured PBMCs, taken from culture after CMV antigen stimulation.

CDR3 region: CAWRDGYSNQPQHF. The CDR3 DNA sequence: TGTGCCTGGAGGGACGGATATAGCAATCAGCCCCAGCATTTT. The genes are TRBV30 and TRBJ1-5; D unresolved. CDR3 length equals 14 residues. Trimming removed 3 bases at V and 0 bases at J, with 9 bases between. Germline CDR1 reads GTSNPN; CDR2 reads SVGIG (reference sequence).